The 28 T cell receptor beta chains below were found in one sample sequenced in a study of shared clonotypes between healthy human individuals. Generated by immunoSEQ multiplex PCR, the TCRdb table keeps only in-frame clones and is missing some. The data contain roughly 2,000,000 clones, about 95% of them singletons. Naive CD8 cells comprised CD45RO-negative, CCR7-positively selected cells, excluding terminally differentiated effector memory CD45RA+ cells. The specimen sequenced was naive CD8+ T cells sorted from blood. Source of these receptors: a man aged 18 to 30 in good health.

The CDR3 DNA follows: TGTGCCAGCAGCCCCAAAGAGGGCCCCACAGATACGCAGTATTTT. Amino acids: CASSPKEGPTDTQYF. This rearrangement joins TRBV7-9 to TRBJ2-3, with a tentative D call TRBD2 (5 bases). Germline values: CDR1 SEHNR, CDR2 FQNEAQ (reference sequence). The CDR3 length is 15 residues. V lost 5 bases, J lost 2 bases, and 14 bases lay in between.

This chain's CDR3 is CASSLYRVGDTQYF. DNA of the CDR3: TGCGCCAGCAGCCTGTACAGGGTCGGAGATACGCAGTATTTT. This chain connects TRBV4-1 to TRBJ2-3, with a tentative D call TRBD1 (6 bases). CDR3 size: 14 residues. V gave up 4 bases and J gave up 5 bases, with 13 bases separating them. CDR1 MGHRA and CDR2 YSYEKL come from the germline V gene.

This chain connects TRBV7-9 to TRBJ2-5; D unresolved. Germline values: CDR1 SEHNR, CDR2 FQNEAQ (reference sequence). V was clipped by 6 bases and J by 2 bases, with 16 bases between them. The CDR3 consists of 15 residues. CDR3 DNA sequence: TGTGCCAGCAGTCAACCGGTTGGGATGCAAGAGACCCAGTACTTC. It codes for CASSQPVGMQETQYF.

This clone has just one count. The rearrangement uses TRBV12-5 and TRBJ2-6; 7 bases agree with TRBD1. The CDR3 is 18 amino acids. V lost 4 bases to trimming and J lost 1 base; unmatched junction nucleotides: 10. Germline V gene data show CDR1 as LGHNT and CDR2 as FRNRAP. The CDR3 spells CASGWYLQTGSGANVLTF. DNA of the CDR3: TGTGCTAGTGGTTGGTACCTCCAGACAGGGTCTGGGGCCAACGTCCTGACTTTC.

This chain connects TRBV19 to TRBJ2-2; 10 bases line up with TRBD2. This CDR3 has 18 residues. Germline V gene lookup returns CDR1 LNHDA and CDR2 SQIVND (reference sequence). V shed 5 bases, J shed 1 base, and the junction held 10 bases outside the gene matches. CDR3 residues: CASSPSGSGRVNTGELFF. Here the CDR3 DNA reads TGTGCCAGTAGTCCGTCGGGGAGCGGGAGGGTGAACACCGGGGAGCTGTTTTTT. Looking up the rest from reference TRBV19 and TRBJ2-2 gives the full variable domain: DGGITQSPKYLFRKEGQNVTLSCEQNLNHDAMYWYRQDPGQGLRLIYYSQIVNDFQKGDIAEGYSVSREKKESFPLTVTSAQKNPTAFYLCASSPSGSGRVNTGELFFGEGSRLTVL.

Here the CDR3 reads CASRNAGVLPGELFF. The CDR3, as DNA: TGTGCCAGCAGGAACGCGGGAGTCCTCCCCGGGGAGCTGTTTTTT. The chain uses TRBV13 and TRBJ2-2, with 7 positions matching TRBD2. The V segment lost 6 bases and the J segment 6 bases; nucleotides outside the gene matches: 10. CDR3 length equals 15 residues. Germline assignment: CDR1 PRHDT and CDR2 FYEKMQ (reference sequence).

A word on this clone: The sample contains more than one DNA sequence encoding this CDR3. This rearrangement joins TRBV9 to TRBJ2-3; D perhaps matches TRBD2 (7 bases). The V end was cut by 0 bases, the J end by 4 bases, with 9 bases between. The CDR3 is 14 amino acids. Germline V gene data show CDR1 as SGDLS and CDR2 as YYNGEE. CDR3 region: CASSVAGGPDTQYF. In DNA, the CDR3 is TGTGCCAGCAGCGTAGCGGGGGGCCCAGATACGCAGTATTTT.

The V gene is TRBV30, the J gene TRBJ2-7, with 7 bases fitting TRBD2. With 5 bases clipped from V and 0 bases from J, the junction kept 4 bases outside the gene matches. Per germline, CDR1 GTSNPN and CDR2 SVGIG (reference sequence). CDR3 length: 13 residues. The CDR3 DNA reads TGTGCCTGGGGACTAGGCCACTCCTACGAGCAGTACTTC. Its protein product is CAWGLGHSYEQYF.

The chain joins TRBV9 to TRBJ2-3; weak D call: TRBD1 (6 bases). The length of the CDR3 is 13 residues. Trimming pared 3 bases from V and 5 bases from J, leaving 10 bases between. CDR1 is SGDLS and CDR2 is YYNGEE in the germline V gene. CDR3 amino acids: CASSESGEDTQYF. The CDR3 DNA reads as TGTGCCAGCAGCGAGTCAGGGGAAGATACGCAGTATTTT.

The CDR3 sequence: CASGLEISGTDTQYF. The CDR3 DNA follows: TGTGCTAGTGGTTTGGAAATCTCTGGCACAGATACGCAGTATTTT. The gene calls are TRBV12-5 and TRBJ2-3; no clear D gene. The CDR3 is 15 amino acids. V dropped 1 base and J dropped 1 base, with 9 bases sitting between them. The V gene's germline CDR1 is LGHNT and CDR2 FRNRAP.

The chain carries TRBV7-9 and TRBJ2-5; D tentatively reads TRBD1 or TRBD2 (6 bases each). Germline loops: CDR1 SEHNR, CDR2 FQNEAQ (reference sequence). V shed 2 bases and J shed 1 base, with 8 bases lying between them. This CDR3 has 14 amino acids. The CDR3 DNA reads as TGTGCCAGCAGCTTAAAGGGGGGCCAAGAGACCCAGTACTTC. This encodes CASSLKGGQETQYF.

This chain connects TRBV5-6 to TRBJ1-2, with a weak D call TRBD1 (6 bases). V was clipped by 3 bases and J by 4 bases, with 13 bases between them. Germline V gene data show CDR1 as SGHDT and CDR2 as YYEEEE. The CDR3 contains 14 residues. DNA of the CDR3: TGTGCCAGCAGCTGGACAGTCTCAGTCTATGGCTACACCTTC. Protein product: CASSWTVSVYGYTF.

The chain employs TRBV7-8 and TRBJ2-1, with D unclear. The CDR3 sequence is 16 residues long. V was shortened by 1 base and J by 5 bases, with 15 bases between the two germline ends. Germline loops: CDR1 SGHVS, CDR2 FQNEAQ. The CDR3: CASSLGLEASHNEQFF. CDR3 bases: TGTGCCAGCAGCTTAGGGCTCGAGGCGAGCCACAATGAGCAGTTCTTC.

The genes are TRBV27 and TRBJ2-5; TRBD1 aligns across 9 bases. Losses at the gene ends were 5 bases for V and 0 bases for J; bases not matched to a gene: 10. Germline CDR1 and CDR2: MNHEY and SMNVEV (reference sequence). This CDR3 has 17 residues. The CDR3 DNA is TGTGCCAGCAGTCGGCAAATCGGGACAGGGTACCAAGAGACCCAGTACTTC. Amino acids: CASSRQIGTGYQETQYF.

This clone appeared a single time. A much bigger clone sits one base away, suggesting this may be a read error. This specimen includes other DNA sequences encoding the same CDR3. The chain recombines TRBV6-5 with TRBJ2-1; D remains ambiguous. Germline V gene data show CDR1 as MNHEY and CDR2 as SVGAGI. Trimming took off 0 bases at V and 10 bases at J, with 4 bases between the two ends. The CDR3 spans 11 residues. The CDR3 DNA reads TGTGCCAGCAGTTACTCGAACGAGCAGTTCTTC. Protein: CASSYSNEQFF.

This chain connects TRBV27 to TRBJ2-5; 11 positions match TRBD2. The germline gives CDR1 MNHEY, CDR2 SMNVEV (reference sequence). Unmatched junction bases numbered 8, after V lost 7 bases and J lost 4 bases. The CDR3 runs 15 residues. The CDR3 bases are TGTGCCAGCATTTCCCCCGGGACTAGCGGAGAGACCCAGTACTTC. This translates into CASISPGTSGETQYF.

The genes are TRBV7-8 and TRBJ1-5; D is unclear. The CDR3 contains 16 residues. Between the trimmed V and J ends, which lost 5 bases and 0 bases, there was a span of 14 bases. Germline V CDR1 and CDR2: SGHVS, FQNEAQ. CDR3 loop: CASSPEGGNSNQPQHF. In DNA form, the CDR3 reads TGTGCCAGCAGCCCTGAGGGTGGGAATAGCAATCAGCCCCAGCATTTT.

Note on this clone: The sample carries other DNA sequences with the same CDR3. This chain connects TRBV27 to TRBJ2-7, with 7 bases aligning to TRBD1. CDR1 and CDR2 (germline): MNHEY, SMNVEV (reference sequence). V shed 5 bases and J 2 bases; nucleotides not matched to a gene: 6. The CDR3 is 14 residues long. The CDR3 bases are TGTGCCAGCAGTCTTAAGGGGGCCCCCTACGAGCAGTACTTC. Translation: CASSLKGAPYEQYF.

The J gene is TRBJ1-6, the V gene TRBV19, with unresolved D. Germline-derived CDR1 and CDR2 are LNHDA and SQIVND (reference sequence). This CDR3 contains 13 residues. V lost 2 bases to trimming and J lost 8 bases, with 7 bases between them. This chain's CDR3 is CASSIIHDSPLHF. DNA of the CDR3: TGTGCCAGTAGTATAATTCACGATTCACCCCTCCACTTT. Together with reference TRBV19 and TRBJ1-6, the CDR3 gives the full variable domain: DGGITQSPKYLFRKEGQNVTLSCEQNLNHDAMYWYRQDPGQGLRLIYYSQIVNDFQKGDIAEGYSVSREKKESFPLTVTSAQKNPTAFYLCASSIIHDSPLHFGNGTRLTVT.

The rearrangement joins TRBV27 to TRBJ2-1, with D tentatively TRBD1 or TRBD2 (5 bases each). The germline V gene has CDR1 MNHEY and CDR2 SMNVEV (reference sequence). The CDR3 is 16 residues long. V was cut by 0 bases and J by 0 bases, with 9 bases left in between. In DNA form, the CDR3 reads TGTGCCAGCAGTTTATCGAAGGGGAGCTCCTACAATGAGCAGTTCTTC. Protein sequence: CASSLSKGSSYNEQFF.

This chain connects TRBV6-1 to TRBJ2-5; D gene ambiguous. Germline CDR1 is MNHNS and CDR2 is SASEGT. Trimming took 0 bases from V and 1 from J, leaving 9 bases between them. The CDR3 loop spans 15 amino acids. In DNA, the CDR3 is TGTGCCAGCAGTGAAGCGCTGACGGTCCAAGAGACCCAGTACTTC. This translates into CASSEALTVQETQYF.

V is TRBV2 and J is TRBJ2-3; D may match TRBD1 or TRBD2 (5 bases each). Looked up from germline, CDR1 is SNHLY and CDR2 is FYNNEI. The CDR3 extends over 13 amino acids. In DNA form, the CDR3 reads TGTGCTAGCGAGACAGACAGCGCAGATACGCAGTATTTT. This encodes CASETDSADTQYF.

The V and J genes are TRBV7-9 and TRBJ2-1, with 8 bases matching TRBD2. V shed 4 bases, J shed 5 bases, and the junction held 7 bases outside the gene matches. There are 15 residues in the CDR3. CDR1 SEHNR and CDR2 FQNEAQ come from the germline V gene (reference sequence). CDR3 residues: CASSSRAGADNEQFF. The CDR3 coding sequence is TGTGCCAGCAGCTCCCGAGCGGGAGCGGACAATGAGCAGTTCTTC.

V usage is TRBV6-5 and J usage is TRBJ2-7; 7 bases match TRBD1. CDR3 length: 16 amino acids. J gave up 1 base and V 0 bases, and 6 bases lay outside the gene matches. Germline V gene data show CDR1 as MNHEY and CDR2 as SVGAGI. The CDR3 sequence: CASSYSKGARSYEQYF. The DNA for the CDR3 is TGTGCCAGCAGTTACTCCAAGGGGGCCAGGTCCTACGAGCAGTACTTC.

The chain is built from TRBV7-9 and TRBJ2-5; tentatively, D is TRBD1 (6 bases). From germline, CDR1 is SEHNR and CDR2 FQNEAQ (reference sequence). The V gene lost 2 bases and the J gene lost 7 bases, with 14 bases spanning the gap. This CDR3 has 14 amino acids. The CDR3, as DNA: TGTGCCAGCAGCTTAAAAACAGGGTCAGTGACCCAGTACTTC. This encodes CASSLKTGSVTQYF.

The J gene is TRBJ2-7, the V gene TRBV27; D not certain. V dropped 0 bases and J dropped 3 bases, with 9 bases sitting between them. The CDR3 runs 14 residues. Per the germline V gene, CDR1 is MNHEY and CDR2 is SMNVEV (reference sequence). The CDR3 protein is CASSLSNGNYEQYF. CDR3 DNA: TGTGCCAGCAGTTTATCGAACGGAAACTACGAGCAGTACTTC.

The chain carries TRBV6-1 and TRBJ1-2; D gene uncertain. Germline V gives CDR1 MNHNS, CDR2 SASEGT. The CDR3 covers 12 residues. V shed 1 base and J shed 6 bases, with 6 bases lying between them. The CDR3 DNA is TGTGCCAGCAGTGAAGGCGGCAATGGCTACACCTTC. Its translation is CASSEGGNGYTF.

The chain combines TRBV28 with TRBJ2-1; 7 bases map to TRBD1. The length of the CDR3 is 14 residues. Germline V gene lookup returns CDR1 MDHEN and CDR2 SYDVKM. The V gene end was trimmed by 2 bases and the J gene end by 7 bases; junction bases not matched to a gene: 5. Here the CDR3 reads CASSLRGRVNEQFF. CDR3 nucleotides: TGTGCCAGCAGTTTAAGGGGGCGGGTAAATGAGCAGTTCTTC. The full variable domain, with the rest looked up from reference TRBV28 and TRBJ2-1, is DVKVTQSSRYLVKRTGEKVFLECVQDMDHENMFWYRQDPGLGLRLIYFSYDVKMKEKGDIPEGYSVSREKKERFSLILESASTNQTSMYLCASSLRGRVNEQFFGPGTRLTVL.